Listed below are T cell receptor beta chains from one sample, sequenced in a study of blood T cell repertoires in COVID-19. TCRdb's table, derived via immunoSEQ multiplex PCR, lists solely in-frame clones and lacks some. The sample carries about 110,000 clones, around 82% recorded once. Material: peripheral blood. The receptors come from a human donor in a cohort sampled during active or convalescent COVID-19. Both conserved end residues are part of each CDR3. The order of the fields is V gene, J gene, D gene, clone size, CDR3 DNA, CDR3 protein. D genes are given only for firm matches. Some rows have no size entry. The others give once, few or many, or a class for an expanded clone.

V: TRBV28
J: TRBJ1-2
D: .
size: .
DNA: TGTGCCAGCAGTTTAGTCGCAGGATTCTATGGCTACACCTTC
CDR3: CASSLVAGFYGYTF

V: TRBV19
J: TRBJ1-1
D: TRBD1
size: .
DNA: TGTGCCAGTCGCGCACTCCCGGGACAGGGGAACACTGAAGCTTTCTTT
CDR3: CASRALPGQGNTEAFF

V: TRBV6-5
J: TRBJ1-2
D: .
size: once
DNA: TGTGCCAGCAGTTTTTACAGGAAAAGTTGGGGCTACACCTTC
CDR3: CASSFYRKSWGYTF

V: TRBV5-6
J: TRBJ2-1
D: .
size: .
DNA: TGTGCCAGCAGCGGGGGAGGTAGAGGACACAATGAGCAGTTCTTC
CDR3: CASSGGGRGHNEQFF

V: TRBV7-2
J: TRBJ2-6
D: .
size: .
DNA: TGTGCCAGCAGCCTTAGGACTGGAACCTCTGGGGCCAACGTCCTGACTTTC
CDR3: CASSLRTGTSGANVLTF

V: TRBV28
J: TRBJ1-2
D: TRBD1
size: .
DNA: TGTGCCAGCAGTTTGGGGACAGGGCTCTATGGCTACACCTTC
CDR3: CASSLGTGLYGYTF

V: TRBV3-1/TRBV3-2
J: TRBJ2-7
D: .
size: .
DNA: TGTGCCAGCAGCCAAGCTTGGGGGGACTACGAGCAGTACTTC
CDR3: CASSQAWGDYEQYF

V: TRBV19
J: TRBJ1-1
D: .
size: once
DNA: TGTGCCAGTAGTACAACAGTCGACACTGAAGCTTTCTTT
CDR3: CASSTTVDTEAFF

V: TRBV6-2/TRBV6-3
J: TRBJ1-5
D: .
size: few
DNA: TGTGCCAGCAGTTACTCAGTCAGAGGGGGTCAGCCCCAGCATTTT
CDR3: CASSYSVRGGQPQHF

V: TRBV23-1
J: TRBJ2-1
D: .
size: .
DNA: TGCGCCAGCAGTCAATGGCCGAAAGGGGCACCTTTCGGGAGTTTGTCCTACAATGAGCAGTTCTTC
CDR3: CASSQWPKGAPFGSLSYNEQFF

V: TRBV7-6
J: TRBJ1-3
D: .
size: .
DNA: TGTGCCAGCAGCTTAGAGGGAGATGGGAGCTCTGGAAACACCATATATTTT
CDR3: CASSLEGDGSSGNTIYF

V: TRBV5-1
J: TRBJ2-5
D: .
size: once
DNA: TGCGCCAGCAGCTTGGGGCAGGGACAAGAGACCCAGTACTTC
CDR3: CASSLGQGQETQYF

V: TRBV11-2
J: TRBJ2-1
D: .
size: once
DNA: TGTGCCAGCAGCCATGGGGGGTTAGCTCGGTCCTACAATGAGCAGTTCTTC
CDR3: CASSHGGLARSYNEQFF

V: TRBV7-2
J: TRBJ2-1
D: TRBD1
size: few
DNA: TGTGCCAGCAGCTTAGACAGGGGGAGAGGGTATGAGCAGTTCTTC
CDR3: CASSLDRGRGYEQFF

V: TRBV7-9
J: TRBJ2-7
D: TRBD2
size: .
DNA: TGTGCCAGCAGCTTTCTAGCGGGGGGACCCTCCTACGAGCAGTACTTC
CDR3: CASSFLAGGPSYEQYF

V: TRBV9
J: TRBJ1-3
D: TRBD1
size: .
DNA: TGTGCCAGCAGCCCCGGACAGGGAGGTGGAAACACCATATATTTT
CDR3: CASSPGQGGGNTIYF

V: TRBV9
J: TRBJ1-1
D: .
size: .
DNA: TGTGCCAGCAGCGTAGACTGGGGGCTGGGCACTGAAGCTTTCTTT
CDR3: CASSVDWGLGTEAFF

V: TRBV19
J: TRBJ2-2
D: TRBD1
size: .
DNA: TGTGCCAGTAGCAGGGGGACGCATTACACCGGGGAGCTGTTTTTT
CDR3: CASSRGTHYTGELFF

V: TRBV28
J: TRBJ2-7
D: .
size: .
DNA: TGTGCCAGCAGTTTTCGCGGTCTCGGGCTAGCTGGCGAGCAGTACTTC
CDR3: CASSFRGLGLAGEQYF

V: TRBV9
J: TRBJ2-7
D: TRBD2
size: .
DNA: TGTGCCAGCAGCGCCCTAGCGGGGTACGAGCAGTACTTC
CDR3: CASSALAGYEQYF

V: TRBV5-4
J: TRBJ2-3
D: TRBD2
size: .
DNA: TGTGCCAGCAGCCTTAGCGGGAGGGCGAACACAGATACGCAGTATTTT
CDR3: CASSLSGRANTDTQYF

V: TRBV19
J: TRBJ1-1
D: .
size: .
DNA: TGTGCCAGTAGCCCCGGTAGACAGTTGGGGAGGACTGAAGCTTTCTTT
CDR3: CASSPGRQLGRTEAFF

V: TRBV2
J: TRBJ2-7
D: TRBD1
size: .
DNA: TGTGCCAGCAATGGACAGGGGCGGTGGGAGCAGTACTTC
CDR3: CASNGQGRWEQYF

V: TRBV11-2
J: TRBJ2-2
D: TRBD2
size: .
DNA: TGTGCCAGCAGCTCTATCCAACAGCGGGGGGGCTTCGGCGGGGAGCTGTTTTTT
CDR3: CASSSIQQRGGFGGELFF

V: TRBV3-1/TRBV3-2
J: TRBJ2-2
D: .
size: few
DNA: TGTGCCAGCAGCCAAGGAACAAGGTTTCGAACCGGGACCGGGGAGCTGTTTTTT
CDR3: CASSQGTRFRTGTGELFF

V: TRBV19
J: TRBJ2-7
D: .
size: .
DNA: TGTGCCAGTAGTATCGGTGGTAGCATCTACGAGCAGTACTTC
CDR3: CASSIGGSIYEQYF

V: TRBV27
J: TRBJ1-1
D: .
size: .
DNA: TGTGCCAGCAGTTTATTCGGAGGCGGCATGAACACTGAAGCTTTCTTT
CDR3: CASSLFGGGMNTEAFF

V: TRBV28
J: TRBJ1-2
D: TRBD1
size: .
DNA: TGTGCCAGCAGTCTACGGACAGGGGTTAGCTATGGCTACACCTTC
CDR3: CASSLRTGVSYGYTF

V: TRBV5-1
J: TRBJ2-3
D: TRBD2
size: .
DNA: TGCGCCAGCAGCTTGGCCCTAGCGGGGGGCCCGGGCACAGATACGCAGTATTTT
CDR3: CASSLALAGGPGTDTQYF

V: TRBV4-2
J: TRBJ2-1
D: .
size: once
DNA: TGTGCCAGCAGCCAAGATCGGTGGTATGAGCAGTTCTTC
CDR3: CASSQDRWYEQFF

V: TRBV7-2
J: TRBJ2-7
D: .
size: .
DNA: TGTGCCAGCAGCTTAGGCGGCGGAACCTACGAGCAGTACTTC
CDR3: CASSLGGGTYEQYF

V: TRBV19
J: TRBJ2-3
D: TRBD2
size: .
DNA: TGTGCCAGTAGTAATCTAGCGGGTAGAGATACGCAGTATTTT
CDR3: CASSNLAGRDTQYF

V: TRBV13
J: TRBJ1-4
D: .
size: .
DNA: TGTGCCAGCAGCTTCAGACAGGCTAATGAAAAACTGTTTTTT
CDR3: CASSFRQANEKLFF

V: TRBV4-3
J: TRBJ1-2
D: TRBD1
size: .
DNA: TGCGCCAGCAGCCCCCTACTGGCCGGGGACAGGCCCTATGGCTACACCTTC
CDR3: CASSPLLAGDRPYGYTF

V: TRBV11-2
J: TRBJ1-1
D: .
size: .
DNA: TGTGCCAGCAGTCCCGCCTGGAGCATCCGGGGCACTGAAGCTTTCTTT
CDR3: CASSPAWSIRGTEAFF

V: TRBV29-1
J: TRBJ2-7
D: .
size: once
DNA: TGCAGCGCCATGACCGGGACACGCCACGAGCAGTACTTC
CDR3: CSAMTGTRHEQYF

V: TRBV10-3
J: TRBJ2-3
D: TRBD1
size: .
DNA: TGTGCCATCAGTGAGCCGGGACAGGGGGCTTCCGATACGCAGTATTTT
CDR3: CAISEPGQGASDTQYF

V: TRBV7-9
J: TRBJ1-6
D: .
size: .
DNA: TGTGCCAGCAGCTTAGCTCTTTCGGGGCCCCTCCACTTT
CDR3: CASSLALSGPLHF

V: TRBV4-1
J: TRBJ2-1
D: TRBD1
size: .
DNA: TGCGCCACCCGGGACAGGGCCTACAATGAGCAGTTCTTC
CDR3: CATRDRAYNEQFF

V: TRBV9
J: TRBJ1-4
D: .
size: once
DNA: TGTGCCAGCAGCGTAGGATCCAGGGGCCTGAGGGAAAAACTGTTTTTT
CDR3: CASSVGSRGLREKLFF

V: TRBV7-9
J: TRBJ1-2
D: .
size: .
DNA: TGTGCCAGCAGCTCGAACACCGGAGGGAACTATGGCTACACCTTC
CDR3: CASSSNTGGNYGYTF

V: TRBV7-2
J: TRBJ1-2
D: .
size: .
DNA: TGTGCCAGCAGCTTAGTAGGTTCGGGTGGTCATGGCTACACCTTC
CDR3: CASSLVGSGGHGYTF

V: TRBV19
J: TRBJ2-3
D: TRBD2
size: .
DNA: TGTGCCAGTAGTCCCGGACTAGCGAGCTATACGCAGTATTTT
CDR3: CASSPGLASYTQYF

V: TRBV28
J: TRBJ2-7
D: .
size: .
DNA: TGTGCCAGCAGTTTCCAGAACTACGAGCAGTACTTC
CDR3: CASSFQNYEQYF

V: TRBV4-1
J: TRBJ1-2
D: .
size: .
DNA: TGCGCCAGCAGCCAAAATTCCCAGGGTTGCTATGGCTACACCTTC
CDR3: CASSQNSQGCYGYTF